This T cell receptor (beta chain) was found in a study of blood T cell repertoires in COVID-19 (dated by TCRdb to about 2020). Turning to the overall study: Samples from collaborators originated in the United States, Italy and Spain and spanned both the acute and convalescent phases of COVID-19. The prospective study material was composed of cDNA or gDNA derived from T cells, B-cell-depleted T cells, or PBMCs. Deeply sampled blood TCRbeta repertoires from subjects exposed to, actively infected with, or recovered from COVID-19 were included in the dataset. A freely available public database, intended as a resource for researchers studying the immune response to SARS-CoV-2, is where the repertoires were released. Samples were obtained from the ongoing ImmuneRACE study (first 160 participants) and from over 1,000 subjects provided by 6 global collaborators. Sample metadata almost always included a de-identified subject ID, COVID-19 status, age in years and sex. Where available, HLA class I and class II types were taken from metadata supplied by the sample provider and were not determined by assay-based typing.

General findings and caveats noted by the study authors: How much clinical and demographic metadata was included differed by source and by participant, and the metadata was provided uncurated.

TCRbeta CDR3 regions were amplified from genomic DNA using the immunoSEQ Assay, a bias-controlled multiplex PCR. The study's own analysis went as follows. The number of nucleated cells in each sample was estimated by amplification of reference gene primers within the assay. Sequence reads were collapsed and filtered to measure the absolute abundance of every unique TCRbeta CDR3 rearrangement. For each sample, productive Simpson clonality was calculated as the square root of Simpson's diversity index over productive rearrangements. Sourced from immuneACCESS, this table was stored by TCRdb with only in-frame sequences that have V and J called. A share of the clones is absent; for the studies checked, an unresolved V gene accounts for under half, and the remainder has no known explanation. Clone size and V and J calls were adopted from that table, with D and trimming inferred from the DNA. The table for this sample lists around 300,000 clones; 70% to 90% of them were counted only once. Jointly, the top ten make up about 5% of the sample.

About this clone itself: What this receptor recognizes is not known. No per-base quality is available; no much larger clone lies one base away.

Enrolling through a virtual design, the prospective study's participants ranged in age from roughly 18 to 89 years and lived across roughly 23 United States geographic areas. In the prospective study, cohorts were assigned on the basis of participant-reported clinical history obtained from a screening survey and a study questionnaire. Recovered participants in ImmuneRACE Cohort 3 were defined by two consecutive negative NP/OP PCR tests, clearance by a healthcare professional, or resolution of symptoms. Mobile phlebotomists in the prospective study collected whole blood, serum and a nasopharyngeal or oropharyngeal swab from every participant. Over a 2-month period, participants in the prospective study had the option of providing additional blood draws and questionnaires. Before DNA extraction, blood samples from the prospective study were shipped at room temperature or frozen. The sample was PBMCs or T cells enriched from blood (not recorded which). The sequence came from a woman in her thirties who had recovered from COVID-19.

The nucleotides read TGCGCCAGCAGCTTGGATCCGGGGTGGGACACTGAAGCTTTCTTT. Translated, it gives CASSLDPGWDTEAFF. Recombination connected TRBV5-1 to TRBJ1-1; the D gene cannot be named for sure. The CDR3 has 15 amino acids, counting the end cysteine and phenylalanine. The entry retains the CDR3 DNA only, 45 bases that are in frame from base 1. The germline V gene sets CDR1 to SGHRS and CDR2 to YFSETQ. The V end loses 0 bases and the J end loses 3 bases, and a stretch of 12 bases separates them. With the portions outside the CDR3 filled from the reference TRBV5-1 and TRBJ1-1 genes, the complete variable region becomes KAGVTQTPRYLIKTRGQQVTLSCSPISGHRSVSWYQQTPGQGLQFLFEYFSETQRNKGNFPGRFSGRQFSNSRSEMNVSTLELGDSALYLCASSLDPGWDTEAFFGQGTRLTVV.